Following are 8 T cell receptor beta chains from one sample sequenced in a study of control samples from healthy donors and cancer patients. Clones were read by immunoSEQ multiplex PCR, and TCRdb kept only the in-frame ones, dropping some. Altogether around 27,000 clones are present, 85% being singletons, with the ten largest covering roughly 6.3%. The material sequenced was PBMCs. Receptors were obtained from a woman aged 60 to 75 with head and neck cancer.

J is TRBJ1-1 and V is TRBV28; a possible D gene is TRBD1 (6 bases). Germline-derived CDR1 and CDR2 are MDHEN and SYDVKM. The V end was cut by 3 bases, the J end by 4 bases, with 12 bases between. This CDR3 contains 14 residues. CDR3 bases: TGTGCCAGCAGTTTTACCGGGGGCGGCACTGAAGCTTTCTTT. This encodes CASSFTGGGTEAFF.

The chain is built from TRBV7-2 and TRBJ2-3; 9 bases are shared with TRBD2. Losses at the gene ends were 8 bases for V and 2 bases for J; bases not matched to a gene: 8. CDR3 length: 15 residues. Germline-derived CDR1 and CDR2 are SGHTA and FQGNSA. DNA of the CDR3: TGTGCCAGCGCCATTGCGGGGGGGGACACAGATACGCAGTATTTT. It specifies CASAIAGGDTDTQYF. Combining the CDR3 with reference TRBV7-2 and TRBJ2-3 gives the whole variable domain GAGVSQSPSNKVTEKGKDVELRCDPISGHTALYWYRQSLGQGLEFLIYFQGNSAPDKSGLPSDRFSAERTGGSVSTLTIQRTQQEDSAVYLCASAIAGGDTDTQYFGPGTRLTVL.

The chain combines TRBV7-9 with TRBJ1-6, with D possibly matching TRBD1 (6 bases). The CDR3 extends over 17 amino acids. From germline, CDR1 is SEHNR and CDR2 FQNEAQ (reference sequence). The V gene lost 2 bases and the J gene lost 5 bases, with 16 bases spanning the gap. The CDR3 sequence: CASSLMGGPANNSPLHF. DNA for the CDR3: TGTGCCAGCAGCTTAATGGGGGGGCCGGCAAATAATTCACCCCTCCACTTT.

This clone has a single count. The CDR3 reads CASSLGIGTQGEKLFF. In nucleotides, the CDR3 is TGTGCCAGCAGCTTAGGAATCGGGACCCAGGGTGAAAAACTGTTTTTT. The chain links TRBV11-3 to TRBJ1-4; a possible D gene is TRBD1 (5 bases). The ends were cut back, 1 base at V and 7 bases at J, with 16 bases in the middle. The CDR3 sequence is 16 residues long. The germline gives CDR1 SGHNT, CDR2 YENEEA. The full variable domain, its missing parts supplied by reference TRBV11-3 and TRBJ1-4, is EAGVVQSPRYKIIEKKQPVAFWCNPISGHNTLYWYLQNLGQGPELLIRYENEEAVDDSQLPKDRFSAERLKGVDSTLKIQPAELGDSAVYLCASSLGIGTQGEKLFFGSGTQLSVL.

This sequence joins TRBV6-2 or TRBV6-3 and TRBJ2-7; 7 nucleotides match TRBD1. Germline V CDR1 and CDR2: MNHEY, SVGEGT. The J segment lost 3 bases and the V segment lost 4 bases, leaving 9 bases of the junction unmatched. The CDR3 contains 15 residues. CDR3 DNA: TGTGCCAGCAGTTGGAAAGGGGGCCGCAGCTACGAGCAGTACTTC. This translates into CASSWKGGRSYEQYF.

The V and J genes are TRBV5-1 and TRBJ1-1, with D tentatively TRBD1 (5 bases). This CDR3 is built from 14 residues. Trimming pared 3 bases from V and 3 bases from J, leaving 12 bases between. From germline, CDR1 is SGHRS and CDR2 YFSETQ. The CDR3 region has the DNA TGCGCCAGCAGCTCTCAGGGTCGGGACACTGAAGCTTTCTTT. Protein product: CASSSQGRDTEAFF.

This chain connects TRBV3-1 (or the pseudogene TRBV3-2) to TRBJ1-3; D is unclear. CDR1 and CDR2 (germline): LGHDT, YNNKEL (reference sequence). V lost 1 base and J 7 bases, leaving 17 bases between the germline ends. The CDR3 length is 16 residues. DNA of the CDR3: TGTGCCAGCAGCCAAGGGGCTCCGGGGATCTTTAACACCATATATTTT. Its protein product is CASSQGAPGIFNTIYF.

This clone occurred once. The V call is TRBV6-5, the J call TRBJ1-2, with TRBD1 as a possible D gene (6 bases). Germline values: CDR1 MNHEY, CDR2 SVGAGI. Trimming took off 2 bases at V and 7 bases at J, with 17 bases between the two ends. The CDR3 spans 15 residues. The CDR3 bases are TGTGCCAGCAGTTACAGGTCAGGGGCGTCCGCTGGCTACACCTTC. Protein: CASSYRSGASAGYTF.